These 20 T cell receptor beta chains were all obtained from the same sample, sequenced in a study of blood T cells in healthy people across ages. The use of a sample-barcoded 5' primer and a J-beta primer mix characterized a second PCR of 7 to 11 cycles. Using its own MiXCR run on the 5' RACE reads, TCRdb lists one record per CDR3 protein. The data contain about 640,000 distinct CDR3 sequences, approximately 30% of them singletons. Sequencing was carried out using blood. The receptors shown here come from a woman aged 80 or over in good health.

Of note for this clonotype: Mismatch with germline at one junction end may stem from a read error. The CDR3 coding sequence is TGCACCAGCAGCGCGGGACTAGCGGGAGGGGGTGAGCAGTTCTTC. Translating gives CTSSAGLAGGGEQFF. The chain recombines TRBV5-1 with TRBJ2-1, with TRBD2 matching 16 bases. The germline gives CDR1 SGHRS, CDR2 YFSETQ. This CDR3 is built from 15 residues.

Of note for this clonotype: A much bigger clone sits one base away, suggesting this may be a read error. Likely a read error: the CDR3 ends without its conserved phenylalanine or tryptophan. V and J are TRBV5-1 and TRBJ1-2; D uncertain. In germline, CDR1 is SGHRS, CDR2 YFSETQ. V was shortened by 4 bases and J by 4 bases, with 11 bases between the two germline ends. CDR3 length equals 13 residues. The CDR3 nucleotides are TGCGCCAGCAGCCGCGACCGCACCTATGGCTACACCTGC. It specifies CASSRDRTYGYTC.

As regards this clonotype: One end of the junction does not line up with germline, which may come from a read error. The rearrangement joins TRBV20-1 to TRBJ1-2, with 11 bases fitting TRBD1. The CDR3 spans 15 residues. The germline CDR1 and CDR2 sequences are DFQATT and SNEGSKA (reference sequence). The CDR3: CSARRGQGVGYGCTF. In DNA, the CDR3 is TGCAGTGCTAGGAGGGGACAGGGGGTAGGCTATGGCTGCACCTTC.

This clonotype was picked up many times. The CDR3 region is CASSLASRGRGETQYF. For the CDR3, the DNA is TGTGCCAGCAGCTTAGCCAGCAGGGGACGCGGGGAGACCCAGTACTTC. The chain has TRBV7-2 and TRBJ2-5; perhaps TRBD1 as D (6 bases). The V and J ends lost 0 bases and 5 bases respectively, with 16 bases between them. The CDR3 is 16 residues long. The germline V gene encodes CDR1 SGHTA and CDR2 FQGNSA.

This clonotype was counted ten times or more. A much larger clone sits a single nucleotide away, making a read error possible. The rearrangement links TRBV5-1 to TRBJ2-5; D is perhaps TRBD1 or TRBD2 (6 bases each). This CDR3 spans 13 amino acids. V was clipped by 5 bases and J by 3 bases, with 11 bases between them. CDR1 is SGHRS and CDR2 is YFSETQ in the germline V gene. The chain's CDR3 is CASREGVEETQYF. Written as DNA, the CDR3 is TGCGCCAGCAGGGAGGGGGTCGAAGAGACCCAGTACTTC.

This clonotype showed up many times. This rearrangement joins TRBV20-1 to TRBJ2-7; TRBD2 aligns across 8 bases. In germline, CDR1 is DFQATT, CDR2 SNEGSKA (reference sequence). Unmatched junction bases numbered 13, after V lost 3 bases and J lost 6 bases. This CDR3 spans 15 amino acids. Written as DNA, the CDR3 is TGCAGTGCTAGGAGTCTCGGCGGGGGGCTCCCCGAGCAGTACTTC. It codes for CSARSLGGGLPEQYF.

This clonotype was found once. V gene TRBV6-2 or TRBV6-3 combines with J gene TRBJ2-4, with TRBD2 matching 8 bases. Trimming at V came to 5 bases and at J to 13 bases, leaving 10 bases not matched to a gene. The CDR3 is 13 residues long. CDR1 is MNHEY and CDR2 is SVGEGT in the germline V gene. CDR3 sequence: CASSPGLGIEQYF. Here the CDR3 DNA reads TGTGCCAGCAGTCCGGGACTAGGAATAGAGCAGTACTTC.

The J gene is TRBJ2-5, the V gene TRBV7-2, with 9 bases fitting TRBD1. V shed 1 base, J shed 4 bases, and the junction held 4 bases outside the gene matches. Germline V gene sequence: CDR1 SGHTA, CDR2 FQGNSA. The CDR3 is made up of 15 amino acids. CDR3: CASSLEQGAGETQYF. As DNA, the CDR3 is TGTGCCAGCAGCTTAGAACAGGGGGCCGGAGAGACCCAGTACTTC. Together with reference TRBV7-2 and TRBJ2-5, the CDR3 gives the full variable domain: GAGVSQSPSNKVTEKGKDVELRCDPISGHTALYWYRQSLGQGLEFLIYFQGNSAPDKSGLPSDRFSAERTGGSVSTLTIQRTQQEDSAVYLCASSLEQGAGETQYFGPGTRLLVL.

This clonotype came up once. Since a much larger clone is just one base distant, this may be a read error. V is TRBV4-2 and J is TRBJ2-1; D might be TRBD2 (5 bases). CDR1 and CDR2 from the germline V gene are LGHNA and YNFKEQ. CDR3 length: 14 residues. Here the CDR3 DNA reads TGTGCCAGCAGCCAGCCACTAGTTTGCAATGGGCAGTTCTTC. Its translation is CASSQPLVCNGQFF.

On this clonotype itself: Just one base apart from a much larger clone, this may be a read error. The chain couples TRBV12-3 or TRBV12-4 to TRBJ2-7, with D perhaps matching TRBD1 (5 bases). The CDR3 is 15 residues long. V lost 8 bases and J lost 7, with 24 bases in between. The CDR3 protein is CASLGETASYNEQYF. For the CDR3, the DNA is TGTGCCAGCCTTGGTGAGACAGCCTCCTACAATGAGCAGTACTTC.

This clonotype has more than one count but fewer than ten. This chain connects TRBV7-3 to TRBJ1-2; D is perhaps TRBD1 (6 bases). The CDR3 covers 13 residues. V was pared by 6 bases and J by 4 bases, with 12 bases between. The germline V gene encodes CDR1 SGHTA and CDR2 FQGTGA. The chain's CDR3 is CASSPQQGYGYTF. The CDR3 coding sequence is TGTGCCAGCAGTCCGCAACAGGGCTATGGCTACACCTTC.

There are many counts of this clonotype. The CDR3 spells CASSYSRDSYEQYF. CDR3 sequence (DNA): TGTGCCAGCAGTTACTCGCGGGACTCCTACGAGCAGTACTTC. V usage is TRBV6-2 or TRBV6-3 and J usage is TRBJ2-7, with TRBD2 as a possible D gene (6 bases). Trimming cost V 0 bases and J 0 bases, with 6 bases left between them. Germline CDR1 reads MNHEY; CDR2 reads SVGEGT. The CDR3 consists of 14 residues.

In this sample, this clonotype turned up many times. This rearrangement joins TRBV6-2 or TRBV6-3 to TRBJ2-7, with TRBD1 matching over 8 bases. The V gene's germline CDR1 is MNHEY and CDR2 SVGEGT. V lost 8 bases to trimming and J lost 5 bases; unmatched junction nucleotides: 17. There are 16 residues in the CDR3. This CDR3 reads CASAYGSTGVPDEQYF. The CDR3 nucleotides read TGTGCCAGCGCCTACGGATCGACAGGGGTGCCGGACGAGCAGTACTTC.

In this sample, this clonotype turned up once. It may be a read error: a sequence one base away is much more abundant. The V call is TRBV10-3, the J call TRBJ1-1; D is perhaps TRBD1 (5 bases). CDR3 size: 16 residues. Germline V gene lookup returns CDR1 ENHRY and CDR2 SYGVKD. The CDR3 protein is CVIREDAGPVNTEAFF. In nucleotides, the CDR3 is TGTGTCATCAGGGAGGACGCGGGACCAGTGAACACTGAAGCTTTCTTT.

This clonotype was found a few times. A much larger clonotype is one base distant, so this may be a read error. The J gene is TRBJ1-2, the V gene TRBV6-6, with TRBD1 as a possible D gene (5 bases). This CDR3 region has 14 residues. Germline CDR1 reads MNHNY; CDR2 reads SVGAGI (reference sequence). Trimming removed 2 bases from V and 6 bases from J, with 13 bases in between. CDR3 bases: TGTGCCAGCAGTTACGAATTGCGAGGGGATGGCTACACCTTC. It encodes CASSYELRGDGYTF.

The chain uses TRBV27 and TRBJ1-2, with D uncertain. Trimming cost V 5 bases and J 2 bases, with 18 bases left between them. This CDR3 spans 16 amino acids. Germline V gives CDR1 MNHEY, CDR2 SMNVEV (reference sequence). CDR3 in amino acids: CASSPLPRQENYGYTF. CDR3 bases: TGTGCCAGCAGTCCCCTCCCCAGGCAGGAGAACTATGGCTACACCTTC.

The gene calls are TRBV4-1 and TRBJ1-1; 7 bases agree with TRBD1. V was clipped by 1 base and J by 5 bases; unmatched bases: 4. Germline values: CDR1 MGHRA, CDR2 YSYEKL. This CDR3 is built from 14 residues. The CDR3 DNA follows: TGCGCCAGCAGCCAAGTGACAGGGTCAACTGAAGCTTTCTTT. The encoded protein is CASSQVTGSTEAFF.

This clonotype has only a few counts. The chain recombines TRBV4-2 with TRBJ2-7; D unresolved. The length of the CDR3 is 15 residues. Trimming left V 0 bases short and J 2 bases short, with 11 bases between. Germline V lookup: CDR1 LGHNA, CDR2 YNFKEQ. The CDR3: CASSQDAAGTYEQYF. The CDR3 region has the DNA TGTGCCAGCAGCCAAGATGCGGCAGGTACCTACGAGCAGTACTTC.

Comment on this clonotype: A much larger clone lies one base from this, so it may be a read error. This chain links TRBV25-1 with TRBJ2-5; no clear D gene. CDR3 length equals 15 residues. The V end lost 0 bases, the J end lost 13 bases, and 21 bases lay between the germline ends. Per the germline V gene, CDR1 is MGHDK and CDR2 is SYGVNS. The CDR3 DNA reads as TGTGCCAGCAGTGAATATAGGATGAGCAACTACGAGCGGTACTTC. This sequence encodes CASSEYRMSNYERYF. The full variable domain, rest sourced from reference TRBV25-1 and TRBJ2-5, is EADIYQTPRYLVIGTGKKITLECSQTMGHDKMYWYQQDPGMELHLIHYSYGVNSTEKGDLSSESTVSRIRTEHFPLTLESARPSHTSQYLCASSEYRMSNYERYFGPGTRLLVL.

In this sample, this clonotype turned up once. This may be a read error: a much more frequent sequence differs by one nucleotide. V gene TRBV20-1 combines with J gene TRBJ2-1, with 9 positions matching TRBD2. The J call may be in error: the DNA end matches TRBJ2-7 better. This CDR3 has 16 residues. CDR1 and CDR2 (germline): DFQATT, SNEGSKA (reference sequence). CDR3 amino acids: CSASPVLAGTYNEQYF. For the CDR3, the DNA is TGCAGCGCTTCCCCAGTGCTAGCGGGAACCTACAATGAGCAGTACTTC.